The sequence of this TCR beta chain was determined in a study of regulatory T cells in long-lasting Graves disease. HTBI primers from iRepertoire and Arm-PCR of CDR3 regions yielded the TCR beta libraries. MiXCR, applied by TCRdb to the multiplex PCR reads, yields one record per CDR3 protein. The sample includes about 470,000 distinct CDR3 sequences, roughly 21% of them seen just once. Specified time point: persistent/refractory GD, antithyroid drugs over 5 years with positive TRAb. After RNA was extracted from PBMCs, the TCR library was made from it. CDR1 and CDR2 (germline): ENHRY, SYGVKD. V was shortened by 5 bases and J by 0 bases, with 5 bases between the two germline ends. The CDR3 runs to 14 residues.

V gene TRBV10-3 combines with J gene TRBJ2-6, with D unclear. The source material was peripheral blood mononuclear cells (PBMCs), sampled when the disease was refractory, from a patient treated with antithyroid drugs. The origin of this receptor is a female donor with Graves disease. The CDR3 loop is CAISQVSGANVLTF. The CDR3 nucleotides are TGTGCCATCAGTCAGGTCTCTGGGGCCAACGTCCTGACTTTC.